A single sample is the source of the 8 T cell receptor beta chains below, sequenced in a study of blood T cell repertoires in COVID-19. Generated by immunoSEQ multiplex PCR, the TCRdb table keeps only in-frame clones and is missing some. The sample carries roughly 280,000 clones, less than 90% recorded once. The sample taken for sequencing was peripheral blood. These receptors came from a man aged 60-69 years with acute or convalescent COVID-19.

This clone showed up just once. The genes are TRBV4-2 and TRBJ2-5, with D possibly being TRBD1 (6 bases). The ends were cut back, 0 bases at V and 5 bases at J, with 13 bases in the middle. The CDR3 totals 15 residues. Per germline, CDR1 LGHNA and CDR2 YNFKEQ. In DNA form, the CDR3 reads TGTGCCAGCAGCCAAGAGATTTTGGGGGCGGAGACCCAGTACTTC. It translates to CASSQEILGAETQYF.

The chain has TRBV5-6 and TRBJ1-2; D not certain. CDR1 is SGHDT and CDR2 is YYEEEE in the germline V gene. The CDR3 runs to 14 residues. V shed 3 bases and J shed 1 base, with 10 bases lying between them. The CDR3 nucleotides are TGTGCCAGCAGCTCCGAGGAACGTAACTATGGCTACACCTTC. Its translation: CASSSEERNYGYTF.

This clone was seen more than once but under ten times. The chain carries TRBV7-8 and TRBJ2-7, with 9 bases aligning to TRBD1. This CDR3 is 15 amino acids long. Germline loops: CDR1 SGHVS, CDR2 FQNEAQ. V shed 4 bases, J shed 5 bases, and the junction held 9 bases outside the gene matches. The chain's CDR3 is CASSSPGQGVDEQYF. DNA for the CDR3: TGTGCCAGCAGCTCGCCGGGACAGGGAGTCGACGAGCAGTACTTC.

V usage is TRBV6-5 and J usage is TRBJ1-2, with D possibly being TRBD1 (5 bases). Germline CDR1 is MNHEY and CDR2 is SVGAGI. V lost 0 bases to trimming and J lost 2 bases, with 13 bases between them. The CDR3 runs 16 residues. CDR3 sequence (DNA): TGTGCCAGCAGTTACTCCGCAGGGAAACAAAACTATGGCTACACCTTC. Its translation is CASSYSAGKQNYGYTF.

There are a few counts of this clone. The chain has TRBV27 and TRBJ2-6; TRBD1 aligns across 7 bases. V lost 5 bases and J lost 2; bases outside the gene matches: 12. Germline V gene data show CDR1 as MNHEY and CDR2 as SMNVEV (reference sequence). CDR3 size: 18 residues. CDR3 DNA sequence: TGTGCCAGCAGTCACTCAACAGGGGCCCCAACTGGGGCCAACGTCCTGACTTTC. It encodes CASSHSTGAPTGANVLTF.

The genes are TRBV18 and TRBJ1-3; possible D gene TRBD1, 6 bases. Trimming removed 5 bases at V and 0 bases at J, with 11 bases between. The length of the CDR3 is 15 residues. Germline CDR1 reads KGHSH; CDR2 reads LQKENI. As DNA, the CDR3 is TGTGCCAGCTCAGGGACATCTCTCTCTGGAAACACCATATATTTT. Protein product: CASSGTSLSGNTIYF.

This clone was found once. The chain recombines TRBV14 with TRBJ2-2; 7 nucleotides line up with TRBD1. The CDR3 consists of 16 residues. Unmatched junction bases numbered 5, after V lost 4 bases and J lost 0 bases. From germline, CDR1 is SGHDN and CDR2 FVKESK. DNA for the CDR3: TGTGCCAGCAGCCGAGGGACAGCACCGAACACCGGGGAGCTGTTTTTT. This gives the protein CASSRGTAPNTGELFF.

V usage is TRBV2 and J usage is TRBJ1-2; D is ambiguous. Germline V gene lookup returns CDR1 SNHLY and CDR2 FYNNEI. The CDR3 extends over 15 amino acids. Trimming took 3 bases from V and 1 from J, leaving 12 bases between them. DNA of the CDR3: TGTGCCAGCAGTGAGTCCCCCACTGGTAACTATGGCTACACCTTC. Residues: CASSESPTGNYGYTF.